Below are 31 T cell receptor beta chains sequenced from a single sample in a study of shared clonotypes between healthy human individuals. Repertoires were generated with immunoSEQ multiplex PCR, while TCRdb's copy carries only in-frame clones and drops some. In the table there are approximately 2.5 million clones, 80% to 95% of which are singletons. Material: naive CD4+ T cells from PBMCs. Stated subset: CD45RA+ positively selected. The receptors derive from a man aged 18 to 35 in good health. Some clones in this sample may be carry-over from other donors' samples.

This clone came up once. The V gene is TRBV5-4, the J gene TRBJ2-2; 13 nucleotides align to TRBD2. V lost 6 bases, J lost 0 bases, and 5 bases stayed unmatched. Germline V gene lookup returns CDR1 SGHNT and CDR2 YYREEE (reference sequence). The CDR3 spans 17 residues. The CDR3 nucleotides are TGTGCCAGCAACGCCGGGACTAGCGGGGCGAACACCGGGGAGCTGTTTTTT. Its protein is CASNAGTSGANTGELFF.

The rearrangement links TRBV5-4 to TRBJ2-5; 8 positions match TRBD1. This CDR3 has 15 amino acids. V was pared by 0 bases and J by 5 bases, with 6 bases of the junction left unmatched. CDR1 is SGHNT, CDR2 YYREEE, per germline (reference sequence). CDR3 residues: CASSLARQGPETQYF. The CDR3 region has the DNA TGTGCCAGCAGCTTGGCGAGACAGGGGCCGGAGACCCAGTACTTC.

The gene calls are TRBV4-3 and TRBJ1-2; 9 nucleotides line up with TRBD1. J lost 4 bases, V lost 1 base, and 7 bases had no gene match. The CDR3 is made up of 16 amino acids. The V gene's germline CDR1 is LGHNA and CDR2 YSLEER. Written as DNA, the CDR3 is TGCGCCAGCAGCCAAGTCGTACAGGGGGCTCCCTATGGCTACACCTTC. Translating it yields CASSQVVQGAPYGYTF.

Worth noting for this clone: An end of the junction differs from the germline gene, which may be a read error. In nucleotides, the CDR3 is TGTGCCAGCAGCCTCCGACAGGGGGCAGGAGACTATCAGCTCCAGCATTTT. It codes for CASSLRQGAGDYQLQHF. The chain combines TRBV28 with TRBJ1-5; 10 positions agree with TRBD1. CDR1 and CDR2 (germline): MDHEN, SYDVKM. The CDR3 runs to 17 residues.

For the CDR3, the DNA is TGTGCCAGCAGCCAAGCCGACAGGGGGCGGCCAACAGAGACCCAGTACTTC. It yields the protein CASSQADRGRPTETQYF. The J gene is TRBJ2-5, the V gene TRBV4-2; 10 bases agree with TRBD1. The CDR3 length is 17 residues. Germline V gives CDR1 LGHNA, CDR2 YNFKEQ. V dropped 1 base and J dropped 4; count of bases not matched to a gene: 9.

DNA of the CDR3: TGTGCCAGCAGCTTGGTTGATGGGGAAGACTGCACCTTC. This sequence encodes CASSLVDGEDCTF. The chain couples TRBV5-6 to TRBJ1-2; D call uncertain. CDR3 length equals 13 residues. Germline CDR1 SGHDT, CDR2 YYEEEE. The V and J ends lost 0 bases and 13 bases respectively, with 16 bases between them.

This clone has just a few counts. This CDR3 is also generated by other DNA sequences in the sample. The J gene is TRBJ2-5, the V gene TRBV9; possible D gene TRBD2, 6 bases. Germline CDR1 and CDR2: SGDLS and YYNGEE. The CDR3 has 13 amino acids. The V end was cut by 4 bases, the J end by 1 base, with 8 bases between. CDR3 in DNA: TGTGCCAGCAGCCCCGGGGGCCAAGAGACCCAGTACTTC. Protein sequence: CASSPGGQETQYF.

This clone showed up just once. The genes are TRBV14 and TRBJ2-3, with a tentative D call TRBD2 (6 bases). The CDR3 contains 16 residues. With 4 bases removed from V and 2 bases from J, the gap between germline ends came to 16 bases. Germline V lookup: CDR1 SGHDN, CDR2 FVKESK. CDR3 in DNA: TGTGCCAGCAGCCGAGCTGGGGACTCTTACACAGATACGCAGTATTTT. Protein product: CASSRAGDSYTDTQYF.

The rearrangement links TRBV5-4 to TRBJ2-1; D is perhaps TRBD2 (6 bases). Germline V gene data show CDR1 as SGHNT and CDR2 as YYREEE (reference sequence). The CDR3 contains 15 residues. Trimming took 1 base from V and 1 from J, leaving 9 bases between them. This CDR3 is CASSLSAGSYNEQFF. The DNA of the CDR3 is TGTGCCAGCAGCTTGTCGGCGGGATCCTACAATGAGCAGTTCTTC. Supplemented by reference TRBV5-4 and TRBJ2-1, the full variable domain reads ETGVTQSPTHLIKTRGQQVTLRCSSQSGHNTVSWYQQALGQGPQFIFQYYREEENGRGNFPPRFSGLQFPNYSSELNVNALELDDSALYLCASSLSAGSYNEQFFGPGTRLTVL.

For the CDR3, the DNA is TGTGCCAGTAGCGGGGGAGGATGGACCGGGGAGCTGTTTTTT. It is translated as CASSGGGWTGELFF. The chain recombines TRBV19 with TRBJ2-2; perhaps TRBD2 as D (6 bases). Germline CDR1 and CDR2: LNHDA and SQIVND (reference sequence). V was pared by 6 bases and J by 5 bases, with 13 bases between. The CDR3 loop spans 14 amino acids.

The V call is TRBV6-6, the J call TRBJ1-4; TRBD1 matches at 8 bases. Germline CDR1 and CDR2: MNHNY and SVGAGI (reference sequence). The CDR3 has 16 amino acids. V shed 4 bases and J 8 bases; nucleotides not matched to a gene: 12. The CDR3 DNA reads TGTGCCAGCAGTTTCCCGCAGGACAGGGAAGACGAAAAACTGTTTTTT. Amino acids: CASSFPQDREDEKLFF.

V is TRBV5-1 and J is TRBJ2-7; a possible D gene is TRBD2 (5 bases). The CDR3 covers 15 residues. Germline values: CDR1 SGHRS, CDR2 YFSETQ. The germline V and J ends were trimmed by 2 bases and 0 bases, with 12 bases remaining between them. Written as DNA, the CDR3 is TGCGCCAGCAGCTTCCGGGATCCCAGCTCCTACGAGCAGTACTTC. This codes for CASSFRDPSSYEQYF.

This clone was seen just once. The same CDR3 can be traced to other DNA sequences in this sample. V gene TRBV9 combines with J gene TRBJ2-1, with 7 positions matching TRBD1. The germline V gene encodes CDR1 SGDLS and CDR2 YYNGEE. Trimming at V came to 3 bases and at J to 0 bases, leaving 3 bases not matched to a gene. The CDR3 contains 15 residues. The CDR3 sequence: CASSATGSSYNEQFF. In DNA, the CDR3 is TGTGCCAGCAGCGCGACAGGGAGCTCCTACAATGAGCAGTTCTTC.

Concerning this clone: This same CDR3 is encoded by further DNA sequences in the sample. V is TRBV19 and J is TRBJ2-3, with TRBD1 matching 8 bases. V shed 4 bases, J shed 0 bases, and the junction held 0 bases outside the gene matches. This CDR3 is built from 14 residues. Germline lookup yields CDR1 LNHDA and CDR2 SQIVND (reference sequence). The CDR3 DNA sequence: TGTGCCAGTAGTAGGGACAGGAGCACAGATACGCAGTATTTT. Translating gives CASSRDRSTDTQYF.

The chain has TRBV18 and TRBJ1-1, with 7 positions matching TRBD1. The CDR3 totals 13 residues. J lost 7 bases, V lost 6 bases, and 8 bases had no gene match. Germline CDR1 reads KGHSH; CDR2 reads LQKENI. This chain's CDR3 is CASSSNRDSEAFF. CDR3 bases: TGTGCCAGCTCTTCGAACCGGGACAGTGAAGCTTTCTTT.

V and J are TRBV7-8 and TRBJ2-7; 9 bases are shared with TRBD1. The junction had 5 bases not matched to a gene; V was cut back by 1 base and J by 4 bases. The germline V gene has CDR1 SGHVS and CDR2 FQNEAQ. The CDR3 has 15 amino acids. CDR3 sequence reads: CASSLVAQGAYEQYF. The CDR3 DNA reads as TGTGCCAGCAGCTTAGTTGCACAGGGGGCATACGAGCAGTACTTC. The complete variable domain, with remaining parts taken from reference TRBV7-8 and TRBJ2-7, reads GAGVSQSPRYKVAKRGQDVALRCDPISGHVSLFWYQQALGQGPEFLTYFQNEAQLDKSGLPSDRFFAERPEGSVSTLKIQRTQQEDSAVYLCASSLVAQGAYEQYFGPGTRLTVT.

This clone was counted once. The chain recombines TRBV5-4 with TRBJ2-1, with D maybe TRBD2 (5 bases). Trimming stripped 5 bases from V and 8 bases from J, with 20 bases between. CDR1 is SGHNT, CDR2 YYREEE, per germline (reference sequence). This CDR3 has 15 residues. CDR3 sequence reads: CASRLTPFRGDEQFF. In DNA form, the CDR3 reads TGTGCCAGCAGGTTAACCCCCTTCCGGGGAGATGAGCAGTTCTTC.

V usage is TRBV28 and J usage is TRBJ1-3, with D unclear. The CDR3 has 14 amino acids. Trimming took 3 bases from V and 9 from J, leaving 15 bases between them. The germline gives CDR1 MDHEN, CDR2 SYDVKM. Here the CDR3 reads CASSFPGDRATIYF. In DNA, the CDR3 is TGTGCCAGCAGTTTCCCAGGCGACCGGGCCACCATATATTTT.

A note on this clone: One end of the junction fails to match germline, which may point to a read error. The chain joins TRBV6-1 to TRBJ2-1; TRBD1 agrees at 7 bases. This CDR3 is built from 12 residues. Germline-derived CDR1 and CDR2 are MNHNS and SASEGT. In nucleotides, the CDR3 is TGTGCCAGCAGTTTCCTGACAGGGAAGGTGATCTTC. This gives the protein CASSFLTGKVIF.

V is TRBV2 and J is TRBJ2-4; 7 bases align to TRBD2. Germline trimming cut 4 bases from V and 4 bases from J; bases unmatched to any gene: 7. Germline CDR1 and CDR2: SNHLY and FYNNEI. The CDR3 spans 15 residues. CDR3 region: CASSASSGTKNIQYF. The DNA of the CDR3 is TGTGCCAGCAGTGCGTCCAGCGGGACTAAAAACATTCAGTACTTC.

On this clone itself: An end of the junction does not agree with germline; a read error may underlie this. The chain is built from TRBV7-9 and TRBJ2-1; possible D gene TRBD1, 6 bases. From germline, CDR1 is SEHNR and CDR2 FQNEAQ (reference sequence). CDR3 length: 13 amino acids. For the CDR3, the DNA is TGTGCCGGCAGCTTCCACAGGGAGATTGAGCAGTTCTTC. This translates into CAGSFHREIEQFF. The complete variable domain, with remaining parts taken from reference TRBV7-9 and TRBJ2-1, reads DTGVSQNPRHKITKRGQNVTFRCDPISEHNRLYWYRQTLGQGPEFLTYFQNEAQLEKSRLLSDRFSAERPKGSFSTLEIQRTEQGDSAMYLCAGSFHREIEQFFGPGTRLTVL.

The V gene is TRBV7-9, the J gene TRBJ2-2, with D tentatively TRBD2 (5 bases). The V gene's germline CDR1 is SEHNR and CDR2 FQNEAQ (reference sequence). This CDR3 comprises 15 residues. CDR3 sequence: CASDEGRIGTGELFF. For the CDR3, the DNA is TGTGCGAGCGACGAGGGTCGCATTGGAACCGGGGAGCTGTTTTTT.

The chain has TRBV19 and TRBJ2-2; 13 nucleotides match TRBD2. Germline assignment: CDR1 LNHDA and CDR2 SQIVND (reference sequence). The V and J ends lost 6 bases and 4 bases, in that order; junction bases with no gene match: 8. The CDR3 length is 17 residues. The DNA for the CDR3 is TGTGCCAGTAGCCTACTAGCGGGAGGGCCAAGCACCGGGGAGCTGTTTTTT. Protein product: CASSLLAGGPSTGELFF.

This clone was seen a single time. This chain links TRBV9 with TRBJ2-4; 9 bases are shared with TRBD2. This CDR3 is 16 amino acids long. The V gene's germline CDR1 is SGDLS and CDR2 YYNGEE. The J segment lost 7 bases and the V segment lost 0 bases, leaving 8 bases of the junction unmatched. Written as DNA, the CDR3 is TGTGCCAGCAGCGTAGGAGGGACTAGCTGGGAGAACATTCAGTACTTC. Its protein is CASSVGGTSWENIQYF.

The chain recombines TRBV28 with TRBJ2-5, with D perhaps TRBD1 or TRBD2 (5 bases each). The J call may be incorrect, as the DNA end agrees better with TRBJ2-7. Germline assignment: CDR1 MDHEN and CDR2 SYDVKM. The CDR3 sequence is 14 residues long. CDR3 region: CASQQAREYYEQYF. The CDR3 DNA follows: TGTGCCAGCCAACAGGCGAGGGAATACTACGAGCAGTACTTC.

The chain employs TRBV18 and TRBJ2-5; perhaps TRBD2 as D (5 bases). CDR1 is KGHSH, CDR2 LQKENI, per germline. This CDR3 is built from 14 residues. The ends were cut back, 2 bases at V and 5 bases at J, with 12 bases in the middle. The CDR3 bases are TGTGCCAGCTCACCATCAGTTAGGAGGGAGACCCAGTACTTC. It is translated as CASSPSVRRETQYF.

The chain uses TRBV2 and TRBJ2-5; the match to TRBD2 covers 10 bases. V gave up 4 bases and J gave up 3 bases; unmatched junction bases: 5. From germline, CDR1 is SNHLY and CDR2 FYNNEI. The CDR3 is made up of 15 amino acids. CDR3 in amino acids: CASSVPSGGKETQYF. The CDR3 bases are TGTGCCAGCAGTGTCCCTAGCGGGGGAAAAGAGACCCAGTACTTC.

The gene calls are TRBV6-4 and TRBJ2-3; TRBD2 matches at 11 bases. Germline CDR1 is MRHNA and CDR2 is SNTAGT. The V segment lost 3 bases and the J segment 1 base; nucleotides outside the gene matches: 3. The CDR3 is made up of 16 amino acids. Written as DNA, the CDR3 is TGTGCCAGCAGTGAGGGGACTAGCGGACGCACAGATACGCAGTATTTT. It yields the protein CASSEGTSGRTDTQYF.

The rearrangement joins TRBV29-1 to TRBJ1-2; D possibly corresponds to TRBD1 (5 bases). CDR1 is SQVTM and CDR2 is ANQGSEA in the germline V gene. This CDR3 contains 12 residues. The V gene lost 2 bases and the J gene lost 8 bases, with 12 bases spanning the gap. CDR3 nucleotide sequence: TGCAGCGTTGAACCGGGAGGGGAAGGCTACACCTTC. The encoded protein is CSVEPGGEGYTF.

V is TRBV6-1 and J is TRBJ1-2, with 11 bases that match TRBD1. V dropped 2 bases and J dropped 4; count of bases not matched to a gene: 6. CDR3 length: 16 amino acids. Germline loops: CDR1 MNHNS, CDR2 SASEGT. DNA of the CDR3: TGTGCCAGCAGTGAACGAACGGGACAGGGGGGCTATGGCTACACCTTC. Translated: CASSERTGQGGYGYTF.

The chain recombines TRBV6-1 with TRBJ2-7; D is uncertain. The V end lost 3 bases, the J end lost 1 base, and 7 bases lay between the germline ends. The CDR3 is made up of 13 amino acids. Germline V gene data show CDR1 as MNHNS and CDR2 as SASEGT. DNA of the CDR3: TGTGCCAGCAGTGAGCAGTTATCCTACGAGCAGTACTTC. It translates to CASSEQLSYEQYF.